The 21 T cell receptor beta chains below were found in one sample sequenced in a study of T cell changes during pregnancy in multiple sclerosis. Libraries were prepared by immunoSEQ multiplex PCR; TCRdb keeps only in-frame clonotypes and omits some of them. This table has roughly 40,000 clones, approximately 94% appearing once. Sequenced material: peripheral blood, taken in the third trimester of pregnancy. The receptors originated from a female donor with multiple sclerosis, enrolled in a pregnancy study.

This sequence joins TRBV12-5 and TRBJ1-4, with D possibly TRBD1 on 6 matching bases. V was clipped by 3 bases and J by 8 bases, with 13 bases between them. CDR1 is LGHNT, CDR2 FRNRAP, per germline. This CDR3 has 14 residues. The CDR3 bases are TGTGCTAGTGGTTTCTCCGGGACAATGGAAAAACTGTTTTTT. This translates into CASGFSGTMEKLFF.

V gene TRBV27 combines with J gene TRBJ1-2; tentative D call: TRBD1 (5 bases). This CDR3 region has 14 residues. Between the trimmed V and J ends, which lost 2 bases and 6 bases, there was a span of 13 bases. The germline V gene has CDR1 MNHEY and CDR2 SMNVEV (reference sequence). CDR3 nucleotides: TGTGCCAGCAGTTTACTGGGGGAGGGCAATGGCTACACCTTC. This translates into CASSLLGEGNGYTF.

V gene TRBV5-1 combines with J gene TRBJ2-7; 7 bases are shared with TRBD1. Germline assignment: CDR1 SGHRS and CDR2 YFSETQ. V was pared by 0 bases and J by 3 bases, with 9 bases of the junction left unmatched. The CDR3 runs 16 residues. The CDR3 nucleotides read TGCGCCAGCAGCTTGGGACAGGGTAGTGGGGACTACGAGCAGTACTTC. It translates to CASSLGQGSGDYEQYF. The full variable domain, rest sourced from reference TRBV5-1 and TRBJ2-7, is KAGVTQTPRYLIKTRGQQVTLSCSPISGHRSVSWYQQTPGQGLQFLFEYFSETQRNKGNFPGRFSGRQFSNSRSEMNVSTLELGDSALYLCASSLGQGSGDYEQYFGPGTRLTVT.

The gene calls are TRBV5-4 and TRBJ2-4, with D hard to call. From germline, CDR1 is SGHNT and CDR2 YYREEE (reference sequence). With 0 bases removed from V and 2 bases from J, the gap between germline ends came to 6 bases. There are 14 residues in the CDR3. The CDR3 reads CASSLDMTKNIQYF. DNA for the CDR3: TGTGCCAGCAGCTTGGACATGACCAAAAACATTCAGTACTTC.

The chain couples TRBV6-1 to TRBJ1-2; D gene uncertain. Germline CDR1 reads MNHNS; CDR2 reads SASEGT. V was shortened by 8 bases and J by 3 bases, with 13 bases between the two germline ends. The CDR3 has 13 residues. CDR3 amino acids: CASSGWRDYGYTF. The CDR3 nucleotides are TGTGCCAGCTCGGGATGGAGGGACTATGGCTACACCTTC.

The chain employs TRBV6-1 and TRBJ1-5, with TRBD1 as a possible D gene (5 bases). CDR3 length: 13 amino acids. CDR1 MNHNS and CDR2 SASEGT come from the germline V gene. Trimming left V 2 bases short and J 7 bases short, with 9 bases between. As DNA, the CDR3 is TGTGCCAGCAGTGAAAACAGGCAGCAGCCCCAGCATTTT. As protein: CASSENRQQPQHF.

The V and J genes are TRBV29-1 and TRBJ2-3, with 10 positions matching TRBD1. Germline V lookup: CDR1 SQVTM, CDR2 ANQGSEA. CDR3 size: 15 residues. Trimming cost V 4 bases and J 0 bases; bases outside gene matches: 4. The CDR3 nucleotides are TGCAGCGTTGTCGACAGGGGGCATAGCACAGATACGCAGTATTTT. Translation gives CSVVDRGHSTDTQYF.

There are a few counts of this clone. V gene TRBV6-1 combines with J gene TRBJ1-4; 7 positions agree with TRBD1. In germline, CDR1 is MNHNS, CDR2 SASEGT. J lost 7 bases, V lost 5 bases, and 7 bases had no gene match. The CDR3 totals 14 residues. The CDR3 DNA sequence: TGTGCCAGCAGTCGACAGGGAATCAGTGAAAAACTGTTTTTT. Encoded protein: CASSRQGISEKLFF.

There are a few counts of this clone. This rearrangement joins TRBV19 to TRBJ1-1, with a tentative D call TRBD1 (6 bases). CDR3 length: 14 residues. Germline CDR1 LNHDA, CDR2 SQIVND (reference sequence). V lost 3 bases and J lost 0, with 8 bases in between. The CDR3 coding sequence is TGTGCCAGTAGTATCGGACAGTTGAACACTGAAGCTTTCTTT. Encoded protein: CASSIGQLNTEAFF.

In this sample, this clone turned up once. The chain recombines TRBV25-1 with TRBJ2-5; no clear D. Germline V gene data show CDR1 as MGHDK and CDR2 as SYGVNS. V gave up 0 bases and J gave up 2 bases, with 7 bases separating them. This CDR3 has 14 amino acids. The CDR3 loop is CASSEYGRQETQYF. CDR3 DNA sequence: TGTGCCAGCAGTGAATATGGCAGACAAGAGACCCAGTACTTC.

The CDR3 DNA is TGCGCCAGCACACCGACTAGCGGGGGGCTAATTTACAATGAGCAGTTCTTC. Encoded protein: CASTPTSGGLIYNEQFF. V usage is TRBV4-1 and J usage is TRBJ2-1, with TRBD2 matching over 13 bases. V lost 7 bases, J lost 4 bases, and 10 bases stayed unmatched. In germline, CDR1 is MGHRA, CDR2 YSYEKL. There are 17 residues in the CDR3.

This chain uses TRBV6-1 with TRBJ2-1; tentative D call: TRBD1 (7 bases). The CDR3 consists of 15 residues. V shed 3 bases and J shed 4 bases, with 13 bases lying between them. Per the germline V gene, CDR1 is MNHNS and CDR2 is SASEGT. The CDR3 spells CASSEGAGGYNEQFF. CDR3 nucleotides: TGTGCCAGCAGTGAGGGGGCAGGGGGGTACAATGAGCAGTTCTTC.

The rearrangement links TRBV7-2 to TRBJ1-1; D call uncertain. V was pared by 0 bases and J by 2 bases, with 7 bases between. Germline V gene data show CDR1 as SGHTA and CDR2 as FQGNSA. The CDR3 totals 14 residues. The CDR3 DNA follows: TGTGCCAGCAGCTTAGCGCGGGGAAACACTGAAGCTTTCTTT. It specifies CASSLARGNTEAFF.

V usage is TRBV2 and J usage is TRBJ2-3; 10 nucleotides align to TRBD2. The CDR3 covers 16 residues. Trimming at V came to 1 base and at J to 2 bases, leaving 3 bases not matched to a gene. Germline CDR1 reads SNHLY; CDR2 reads FYNNEI. CDR3 in amino acids: CASSEGTSGYTDTQYF. CDR3 nucleotide sequence: TGTGCCAGCAGTGAAGGGACTAGCGGATACACAGATACGCAGTATTTT.

The gene calls are TRBV7-2 and TRBJ2-1; 7 bases match TRBD2. The V and J ends lost 7 bases and 2 bases, in that order; junction bases with no gene match: 14. Germline V lookup: CDR1 SGHTA, CDR2 FQGNSA. The CDR3 is made up of 17 amino acids. CDR3 region: CASIPRASGITYNEQFF. The CDR3 coding sequence is TGTGCCAGCATCCCTCGGGCTAGCGGTATAACCTACAATGAGCAGTTCTTC.

The gene calls are TRBV28 and TRBJ1-2, with TRBD1 as a possible D gene (6 bases). Between the trimmed V and J ends, which lost 2 bases and 1 base, there was a span of 11 bases. The germline V gene has CDR1 MDHEN and CDR2 SYDVKM. This CDR3 spans 15 amino acids. The CDR3 here is CASSLGGANNYGYTF. The CDR3 region has the DNA TGTGCCAGCAGTTTAGGGGGGGCCAATAACTATGGCTACACCTTC.

This rearrangement joins TRBV19 to TRBJ2-1; D possibly corresponds to TRBD1 (6 bases). The V gene lost 4 bases and the J gene lost 0 bases, with 16 bases spanning the gap. There are 17 residues in the CDR3. Germline lookup yields CDR1 LNHDA and CDR2 SQIVND (reference sequence). The CDR3 coding sequence is TGTGCCAGTAGTACCCCCCCCAGGGGCAGCTCCTACAATGAGCAGTTCTTC. Protein product: CASSTPPRGSSYNEQFF.

This sequence joins TRBV5-1 and TRBJ2-2, with 8 bases that match TRBD1. CDR1 is SGHRS, CDR2 YFSETQ, per germline. V shed 4 bases and J 5 bases; nucleotides not matched to a gene: 4. This CDR3 has 14 amino acids. CDR3 sequence (DNA): TGCGCCAGCAGCCCCAGACAGGGGACCGGGGAGCTGTTTTTT. Its protein is CASSPRQGTGELFF.

Points on this clone: This same CDR3 is encoded by further DNA sequences in the sample. The chain links TRBV11-3 to TRBJ1-1; D is ambiguous. Germline values: CDR1 SGHNT, CDR2 YENEEA. The germline V and J ends were trimmed by 5 bases and 5 bases, with 12 bases remaining between them. This CDR3 is 13 amino acids long. CDR3 sequence: CASSILSGTEAFF. The CDR3 bases are TGTGCCAGCAGCATCTTATCGGGGACTGAAGCTTTCTTT.

The V gene is TRBV6-1, the J gene TRBJ1-4; D might be TRBD1 (5 bases). Trimming pared 6 bases from V and 0 bases from J, leaving 8 bases between. This CDR3 spans 14 amino acids. From germline, CDR1 is MNHNS and CDR2 SASEGT. The CDR3 bases are TGTGCCAGCAGGGCAGGGCCAACTAATGAAAAACTGTTTTTT. Amino acid sequence: CASRAGPTNEKLFF.

The V and J genes are TRBV7-9 and TRBJ2-5; TRBD1 matches 8 bases. The CDR3 totals 14 residues. Germline V gene sequence: CDR1 SEHNR, CDR2 FQNEAQ (reference sequence). J gave up 3 bases and V 4 bases, and 4 bases lay outside the gene matches. Written as DNA, the CDR3 is TGTGCCAGCAGCTCGTTGGACAGGGAAGAGACCCAGTACTTC. It translates to CASSSLDREETQYF.